This TCR beta chain was documented in a study of blood T cell repertoires in COVID-19. As originally analysed: Reference gene primer amplification gave nucleated cell count estimates. Sequencing used immunoSEQ multiplex PCR; TCRdb keeps in-frame clones, though not all of them. The V and J calls and the clone size are those of that table, but D and trimming were determined from the DNA. The profile covers hundreds of thousands of clones, with about 88% appearing a single time and roughly a tenth taken by the ten largest. The cohort comprised adults aged about 18 to 90 years residing in about two dozen US areas. Cohort 3 donors were reported recovered after two negative PCRs, clearance, or symptom resolution. The CDR3 sequence is 13 residues long. Germline V lookup: CDR1 SNHLY, CDR2 FYNNEI. Unmatched junction bases numbered 3, after V lost 7 bases and J lost 1 base.

The source is a woman between 40 and 50 years old who had recovered from COVID-19. The sequenced material came from PBMCs or T cells enriched from blood (not recorded which). V gene TRBV2 combines with J gene TRBJ1-1, with 7 bases lining up with TRBD1. In DNA, the CDR3 is TGTGCCAGCAACGACAGGGCGAACACTGAAGCTTTCTTT. This translates into CASNDRANTEAFF.